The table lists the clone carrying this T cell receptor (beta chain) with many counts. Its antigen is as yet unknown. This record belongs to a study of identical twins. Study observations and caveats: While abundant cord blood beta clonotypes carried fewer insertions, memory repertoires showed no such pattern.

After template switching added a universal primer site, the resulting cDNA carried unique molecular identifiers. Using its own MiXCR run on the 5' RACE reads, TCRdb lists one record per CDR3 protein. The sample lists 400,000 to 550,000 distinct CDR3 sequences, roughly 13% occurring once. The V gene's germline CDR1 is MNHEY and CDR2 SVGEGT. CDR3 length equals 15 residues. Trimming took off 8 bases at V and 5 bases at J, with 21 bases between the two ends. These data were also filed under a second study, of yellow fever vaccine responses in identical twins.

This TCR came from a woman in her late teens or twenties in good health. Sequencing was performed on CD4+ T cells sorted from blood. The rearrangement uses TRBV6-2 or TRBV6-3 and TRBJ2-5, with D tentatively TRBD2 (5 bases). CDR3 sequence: CASGLFGSGGETQYF. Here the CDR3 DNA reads TGTGCCAGCGGGCTTTTCGGTTCGGGCGGGGAGACCCAGTACTTC.